The subject of this entry is one T cell receptor (beta chain). Its antigen remains unidentified. This may be a read error, as it is one base from a much larger clone. Individual cDNA molecules had unique molecular identifiers attached to them by the library. In TCRdb, the RACE reads were re-called with MiXCR into one record per CDR3 protein. The profile shows about 70,000 distinct CDR3 sequences, 7.5% to 9.5% of them singletons. This CDR3 has 15 amino acids. V dropped 4 bases and J dropped 6 bases, with 16 bases sitting between them. The germline CDR1 and CDR2 sequences are MDHEN and SYDVKM. Time point defined: patch test 2, 6 weeks after DPC sensitization. As for treatment: therapeutic diphenylcyclopropenone sensitization with weekly scalp DPC. This specimen belongs to a study of human T cells and chemical hapten exposure. Study at large: Weekly scalp doses of diphenylcyclopropenone were given to patients during the roughly 25-week study. The cohort included alopecia areata under or over 50% scalp, totalis and universalis. Overall study results and limits: Among TCRs, those above 1 in 1000 frequency were unaffected by DPC sensitization.

The receptor was isolated from a woman in her fifties or sixties with alopecia areata. Some clones in this sample may be carry-over from other donors' samples. The chain employs TRBV28 and TRBJ1-5; D gene unclear. This specimen was whole blood, taken in connection with sensitization to the hapten diphenylcyclopropenone (DPC). For the CDR3, the DNA is TGTGCCAGCAGTTCGGCCCCCGGAGGGAGTCAGCCCCAGCATTTT. Its translation: CASSSAPGGSQPQHF.